Listed here are 20 T cell receptor beta chains from one sample, sequenced in a study of blood T cell repertoires in COVID-19. Using immunoSEQ multiplex PCR, the repertoire was profiled, and TCRdb retains in-frame clones only, with some absent. The table has under 200,000 clones, approximately 80% seen once; the top ten hold 0.9% to 0.95%. Sequencing was done on a sample of peripheral blood. These receptor sequences come from a man aged 60 to 69 with COVID-19, enrolled during active disease.

This chain uses TRBV3-1 (or the pseudogene TRBV3-2) with TRBJ1-1, with D uncertain. Germline V gives CDR1 LGHDT, CDR2 YNNKEL (reference sequence). The CDR3 totals 12 residues. V dropped 5 bases and J dropped 5 bases, with 9 bases sitting between them. The CDR3 sequence is CASSAPGTEAFF. CDR3 nucleotides: TGTGCCAGCAGCGCCCCGGGTACTGAAGCTTTCTTT.

This chain connects TRBV30 to TRBJ1-2; 7 positions agree with TRBD1. Germline assignment: CDR1 GTSNPN and CDR2 SVGIG (reference sequence). Trimming cost V 0 bases and J 5 bases; bases outside gene matches: 0. CDR3 length: 12 amino acids. CDR3 region: CAWSVTGYGYTF. CDR3 sequence (DNA): TGTGCCTGGAGTGTGACAGGGTATGGCTACACCTTC.

The V call is TRBV6-4, the J call TRBJ1-5; D not certain. Trimming cost V 0 bases and J 0 bases, with 9 bases left between them. The germline CDR1 and CDR2 sequences are MRHNA and SNTAGT. This CDR3 has 16 amino acids. As DNA, the CDR3 is TGTGCCAGCAGTGACTCGAGGTTTCATAGCAATCAGCCCCAGCATTTT. This sequence encodes CASSDSRFHSNQPQHF.

The V gene is TRBV5-1, the J gene TRBJ1-5; D unclear. CDR3 length: 14 amino acids. CDR1 is SGHRS and CDR2 is YFSETQ in the germline V gene. V lost 0 bases and J 5 bases, leaving 9 bases between the germline ends. CDR3 sequence reads: CASSLDSPHQPQHF. The CDR3 nucleotides read TGCGCCAGCAGCTTGGACAGTCCCCATCAGCCCCAGCATTTT.

This chain links TRBV5-1 with TRBJ2-7; tentatively, D is TRBD1 (6 bases). In germline, CDR1 is SGHRS, CDR2 YFSETQ. The CDR3 extends over 14 amino acids. V was shortened by 4 bases and J by 2 bases, with 13 bases between the two germline ends. CDR3 in amino acids: CASSPPDRAYEQYF. The CDR3 DNA reads TGCGCCAGCAGCCCGCCGGACAGAGCCTACGAGCAGTACTTC.

The chain carries TRBV10-3 and TRBJ2-7; TRBD1 might be the D (6 bases). The CDR3 loop spans 14 amino acids. CDR1 and CDR2 from the germline V gene are ENHRY and SYGVKD. V dropped 2 bases and J dropped 0 bases, with 8 bases sitting between them. In DNA form, the CDR3 reads TGTGCCATCAGTGAGGCCAGGGGCTCCTACGAGCAGTACTTC. It codes for CAISEARGSYEQYF.

The chain is built from TRBV27 and TRBJ2-3, with TRBD2 identical over 7 bases. Germline V gives CDR1 MNHEY, CDR2 SMNVEV (reference sequence). Trimming at V came to 6 bases and at J to 7 bases, leaving 13 bases not matched to a gene. The CDR3 loop spans 15 amino acids. This chain's CDR3 is CASSRVGRERHTQYF. The CDR3 DNA sequence: TGTGCCAGCAGCCGCGTCGGGCGGGAGAGGCATACGCAGTATTTT.

The rearrangement joins TRBV19 to TRBJ2-7; 9 positions match TRBD2. The germline V gene encodes CDR1 LNHDA and CDR2 SQIVND (reference sequence). Germline trimming cut 1 base from V and 7 bases from J; bases unmatched to any gene: 8. The CDR3 sequence is 15 residues long. DNA for the CDR3: TGTGCCAGTAGTATAGCTGCGGGAGGGCCTAATGAGCAGTACTTC. Its translation: CASSIAAGGPNEQYF.

The V call is TRBV5-5, the J call TRBJ2-1, with 9 nucleotides matching TRBD2. The V gene's germline CDR1 is SGHKS and CDR2 YYEKEE (reference sequence). Losses at the gene ends were 5 bases for V and 3 bases for J; bases not matched to a gene: 6. The CDR3 totals 15 residues. The CDR3 DNA reads TGTGCCAGCAGAGCGGCTAGCGGGGTCTACAATGAGCAGTTCTTC. This sequence encodes CASRAASGVYNEQFF.

The V call is TRBV10-3, the J call TRBJ2-7; 9 bases match TRBD1. The germline V gene encodes CDR1 ENHRY and CDR2 SYGVKD. The CDR3 length is 14 residues. V was clipped by 6 bases and J by 0 bases; unmatched bases: 3. CDR3 loop: CAIRTGGSSYEQYF. CDR3 in DNA: TGTGCCATCAGGACAGGGGGAAGCTCCTACGAGCAGTACTTC.

This chain links TRBV18 with TRBJ1-1; 7 bases map to TRBD1. CDR1 KGHSH and CDR2 LQKENI come from the germline V gene. Trimming at V came to 3 bases and at J to 1 base, leaving 8 bases not matched to a gene. This CDR3 has 16 amino acids. The CDR3 DNA reads as TGTGCCAGCTCACCGAGACAGGGATCGGAGAACACTGAAGCTTTCTTT. This codes for CASSPRQGSENTEAFF. Full variable domain (rest looked up from reference TRBV18 and TRBJ1-1): NAGVMQNPRHLVRRRGQEARLRCSPMKGHSHVYWYRQLPEEGLKFMVYLQKENIIDESGMPKERFSAEFPKEGPSILRIQQVVRGDSAAYFCASSPRQGSENTEAFFGQGTRLTVV.

The rearrangement links TRBV27 to TRBJ2-1, with D perhaps matching TRBD1 (6 bases). V shed 3 bases and J shed 6 bases, with 12 bases lying between them. The CDR3 has 14 residues. Germline CDR1 and CDR2: MNHEY and SMNVEV (reference sequence). This chain's CDR3 is CASSFYRERNEQFF. The CDR3 nucleotides are TGTGCCAGCAGTTTCTACAGGGAACGCAATGAGCAGTTCTTC.

The chain uses TRBV3-1 (or the pseudogene TRBV3-2) and TRBJ2-6; D is uncertain. The ends were cut back, 4 bases at V and 1 base at J, with 11 bases in the middle. The CDR3 extends over 16 amino acids. The germline V gene encodes CDR1 LGHDT and CDR2 YNNKEL (reference sequence). In nucleotides, the CDR3 is TGTGCCAGCAGCCCTACTGGTCTTTCTGGGGCCAACGTCCTGACTTTC. Its protein is CASSPTGLSGANVLTF.

The chain links TRBV6-5 to TRBJ1-2; D might be TRBD1 (5 bases). Germline CDR1 and CDR2: MNHEY and SVGAGI. CDR3 length equals 12 residues. The V end lost 8 bases, the J end lost 5 bases, and 12 bases lay between the germline ends. The CDR3 is CASQGVGYGYTF. CDR3 bases: TGTGCCAGCCAGGGCGTCGGATATGGCTACACCTTC.

This sequence joins TRBV10-1 and TRBJ1-5, with TRBD1 matching over 7 bases. The V and J ends lost 2 bases and 6 bases, in that order; junction bases with no gene match: 1. Germline CDR1 is WNHNN and CDR2 is SYGVQD (reference sequence). This CDR3 contains 13 residues. The CDR3 region is CASSERGPQPQHF. DNA for the CDR3: TGCGCCAGCAGTGAGAGGGGGCCTCAGCCCCAGCATTTT.

This clone came up once. The V gene is TRBV2, the J gene TRBJ1-1; D call uncertain. V lost 4 bases and J lost 5, with 11 bases in between. Germline V CDR1 and CDR2: SNHLY, FYNNEI. This CDR3 is 13 amino acids long. The CDR3 spells CASSGGRGTEAFF. In nucleotides, the CDR3 is TGTGCCAGCAGTGGAGGGCGCGGGACTGAAGCTTTCTTT.

The chain combines TRBV5-1 with TRBJ2-6, with D tentatively TRBD1 (6 bases). The CDR3 consists of 15 residues. In germline, CDR1 is SGHRS, CDR2 YFSETQ. Trimming shortened V by 1 base and J by 4 bases, and 9 bases separated the two germline ends. This CDR3 reads CASSLKGQGANVLTF. Written as DNA, the CDR3 is TGCGCCAGCAGCTTGAAGGGACAAGGGGCCAACGTCCTGACTTTC.

The chain joins TRBV30 to TRBJ1-4; perhaps TRBD1 as D (5 bases). The germline gives CDR1 GTSNPN, CDR2 SVGIG (reference sequence). The CDR3 totals 13 residues. Trimming removed 0 bases at V and 7 bases at J, with 9 bases between. CDR3 sequence (DNA): TGTGCCTGGAGTGTCGGGACTTCTGAAAAACTGTTTTTT. Translating it yields CAWSVGTSEKLFF.

The chain combines TRBV3-1 (or the pseudogene TRBV3-2) with TRBJ2-1; TRBD2 agrees at 11 bases. From germline, CDR1 is LGHDT and CDR2 YNNKEL (reference sequence). This CDR3 has 16 residues. The ends lost 4 bases at V and 4 bases at J; junction bases unmatched: 6. CDR3: CASSRLTSGAYNEQFF. The CDR3 DNA sequence: TGTGCCAGCAGCCGATTGACTAGCGGGGCGTACAATGAGCAGTTCTTC.

The chain is built from TRBV29-1 and TRBJ1-1; no definite D call. Trimming cost V 4 bases and J 4 bases, with 7 bases left between them. The CDR3 contains 11 residues. From germline, CDR1 is SQVTM and CDR2 ANQGSEA. The chain's CDR3 is CSVVRFTEAFF. CDR3 DNA: TGCAGCGTTGTCAGGTTCACTGAAGCTTTCTTT.